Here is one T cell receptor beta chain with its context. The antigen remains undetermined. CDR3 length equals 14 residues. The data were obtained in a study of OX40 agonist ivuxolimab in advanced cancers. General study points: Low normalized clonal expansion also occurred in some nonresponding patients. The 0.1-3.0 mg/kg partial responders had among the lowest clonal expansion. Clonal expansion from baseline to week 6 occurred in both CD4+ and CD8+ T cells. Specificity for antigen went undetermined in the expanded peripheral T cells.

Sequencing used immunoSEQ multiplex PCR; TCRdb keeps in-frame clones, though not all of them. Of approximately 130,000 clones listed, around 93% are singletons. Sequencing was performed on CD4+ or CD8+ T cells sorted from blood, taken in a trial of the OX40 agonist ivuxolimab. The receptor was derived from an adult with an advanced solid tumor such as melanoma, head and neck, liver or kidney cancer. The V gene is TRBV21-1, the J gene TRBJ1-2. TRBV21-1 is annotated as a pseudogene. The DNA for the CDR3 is TGTGCCAGCAGCGGCAAGGGTAATAGGGAGGGCTACACCTTC. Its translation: CASSGKGNREGYTF.